Listed below are T cell receptor delta chains from one sample, sequenced in a study of gamma-delta T cells after stem cell transplantation. TCRdb re-processed the RT-PCR reads using CATT. The table has about 2,800 delta-chain clones, under 3% seen once. Specimen: gamma-delta T cells. The receptor set was obtained from a human donor. It is not recorded whose cells these are; they may come from a transplant donor. Both conserved end residues are part of each CDR3.

j_call v_call cdr3_aa
TRDJ1 TRDV2 CACDRLVLGDWERDTDKLIF
TRDJ1 TRDV2 CACDTILGDTQVGDKLIF
TRDJ1 TRDV2 CACDTVKEGPSKLIF
TRDJ1 TRDV2 CACDAILGASYTDKLIF
TRDJ1 TRDV2 CACDPIQTISTLYTDKLIF
TRDJ1 TRDV2 CACDKLHPKPYTDKLIF
TRDJ1 TRDV2 CACDNLGDYTDKLIF
TRDJ1 TRDV2 CACDTILLGDTRDDKLIF
TRDJ1 TRDV2 CACDLLGAHTDKLIF
TRDJ1 TRDV2 CACDGPLGGVLIATDKLIF
TRDJ1 TRDV2 CACDSLLGDISRGTDKLIF
TRDJ1 TRDV2 CACDTVDLKTDKLIF
TRDJ1 TRDV2 CACDTLLVAPLGIDKLIF
TRDJ1 TRDV2 CACDTLGNTGYTDKLIF
TRDJ1 TRDV2 CACDTVGRLGAQYTDKLIF
TRDJ3 TRDV2 CACDTVLGVKSSWDTRQMFF
TRDJ1 TRDV2 CACDTVGDRRYTDKLIF
TRDJ1 TRDV2 CACDSVMGDRGTDKLIF
TRDJ1 TRDV2 CACDPILGHQNTDKLIF
TRDJ1 TRDV2 CACDTMLLGAQYTDKLIF
TRDJ1 TRDV2 CACDTVARTSGGYSSTDKLIF
TRDJ1 TRDV2 CACDTITGGYTTPYTDKLIF
TRDJ1 TRDV2 CACDSLLGGWDTDKLIF
TRDJ1 TRDV2 CACDPLTTFRGNDKLIF
TRDJ1 TRDV2 CACDTILPTGAYTDKLIF
TRDJ2 TRDV1 CALGPRGTLTSHYWGILLTAQLFF
TRDJ1 TRDV2 CACTELGYTDKLIF
TRDJ1 TRDV2 CACDMILGDTRTDKLIF
TRDJ1 TRDV2 CACDTVLGDTRFTDKLIF
TRDJ1 TRDV2 CACDTVGDWENDKLIF
TRDJ1 TRDV2 CACDSLLGDRGTDKLIF
TRDJ1 TRDV2 CACDALLGDTTTDKLIF
TRDJ1 TRDV2 CACDTYYFTGGQQRDKLIF
TRDJ1 TRDV2 CACDTLGAQYTDKLIF
TRDJ1 TRDV2 CACDTVVMSGDKLIF
TRDJ1 TRDV2 CACDSLGSTDKLIF
TRDJ1 TRDV2 CACDTVWGIQMGHTDKLIF
TRDJ1 TRDV2 CACDTVQTSGGGTYTDKLIF